The 16 T cell receptor gamma chains below all came from one sample that was sequenced in a study of γδ T cells in repeated Plasmodium falciparum infection. Gammadelta T cells were flow-sorted from PBMC into Vgamma9/Vdelta2+ and Vdelta2-negative populations for bulk analysis. TCRdb reanalysed the multiplex PCR reads with CATT. The data show over 25,000 gamma-chain clones, around 2.9% seen once. The source material was gamma-delta T cells from blood. The receptors come from a pool of human donors (malaria-infected and uninfected, not separated).

This clone is medium-sized by share. This chain links TRGV4 with TRGJ1 or TRGJ2. Trimming at V came to 5 bases and at J to 3 bases, leaving 7 bases not matched to a gene. CDR1 and CDR2 (germline): EGSTGY, YDSYTSSV. This CDR3 has 13 residues. CDR3 amino acids: CATWVATYYKKLF. DNA of the CDR3: TGTGCCACCTGGGTCGCCACTTATTATAAGAAACTCTTT.

Concerning this clone itself: The protein in TCRdb stems from a much larger clone and differs at residue 12 from this DNA's translation, likely a read error; here the protein is translated from the DNA. The V segment is TRGV3, and no J call was made. Germline loops: CDR1 VTNTFY, CDR2 YDVSTARD (reference sequence). This CDR3 contains 14 residues. The DNA of the CDR3 is TGTGCCACCTGGGACAGGCCGAGGGGTTATAAGGAACTCTTT. Amino acid sequence: CATWDRPRGYKELF.

V and J are TRGV3 and TRGJ1 or TRGJ2. TCRdb gives no J gene; it was assigned here by matching the DNA to germline. The ends lost 4 bases at V and 0 bases at J; junction bases unmatched: 9. Per the germline V gene, CDR1 is VTNTFY and CDR2 is YDVSTARD (reference sequence). This CDR3 region has 15 residues. CDR3 in DNA: TGTGCCACCTGGGAATTACCTGAGAATTATTATAAGAAACTCTTT. Encoded protein: CATWELPENYYKKLF.

Worth noting for this clone: At one boundary the junction diverges from the germline segment, which might be a read error. J is TRGJ1 or TRGJ2 and V is TRGV5. TCRdb does not report a J gene; here it was assigned by matching the DNA to germline references. Germline values: CDR1 VINAFY, CDR2 YDVSNSKD. CDR3 length: 16 residues. The CDR3 reads CATWDRPDPYYYEKLF. The DNA for the CDR3 is TGTGCCACCTGGGACAGGCCGGACCCATATTATTATGAGAAACTCTTT.

This clone was detected ten times or more. This likely came from a read error, as a far larger clone is one base away. Other DNA sequences in this specimen translate into the identical CDR3. CDR3 coding DNA: TGTGCCTTGTGGGAGGTTCATCCTCAAGAGTTGGGCAAGAAAATCAAGGTATTT. It yields the protein CALWEVHPQELGKKIKVF. The V gene is TRGV9, the J gene TRGJP. TCRdb offers no J gene call, so here the DNA was matched to germline to obtain one. CDR1 is GITISATS and CDR2 is ISYDGTV in the germline V gene (reference sequence). CDR3 length: 18 amino acids.

In this sample, this clone turned up many times. Distinct nucleotide sequences in the sample also encode this CDR3. The chain carries TRGV9 and TRGJP. Germline CDR1 and CDR2: GITISATS and ISYDGTV (reference sequence). With 2 bases clipped from V and 4 bases from J, the junction kept 5 bases outside the gene matches. The CDR3 totals 17 residues. The CDR3 DNA reads TGTGCCTTGTGGGAGGCACTTCAAGAGTTGGGCAAAAAAATCAAGGTATTT. This codes for CALWEALQELGKKIKVF.

To note about this clone: It is unclear where the CDR3 begins or ends on the DNA, so no DNA is shown, and the CDR3 is as TCRdb lists it. A V gene of TRGV4 was called, but no J gene was assigned. The length of the CDR3 is 30 amino acids, counting both ends. Germline CDR1 reads EGSTGY; CDR2 reads YDSYTSSV. The CDR3: CAPGSGVIRNSLAVEQHLLSQVSIGRIQHF.

In its sample, this clone was seen a few times. TCRdb records a much larger clone's protein for this DNA, with a difference at residue 10 that likely arises from a read error; the protein given is the translation of the DNA. The genes are TRGV9 and TRGJP. TCRdb records no J gene; here it was assigned by comparing the DNA to germline. Per the germline V gene, CDR1 is GITISATS and CDR2 is ISYDGTV (reference sequence). J was trimmed by 23 bases and V by 12 bases; bases with no gene match: 16. This CDR3 comprises 11 residues. CDR3 DNA sequence: TGTGCCCAAACCACTGGTTGGTTCAAGGTATTT. It yields the protein CAQTTGWFKVF.

Ten or more counts support this clone. This chain uses TRGV9 with TRGJP. There are 17 residues in the CDR3. Germline V gene lookup returns CDR1 GITISATS and CDR2 ISYDGTV (reference sequence). V shed 3 bases, J shed 6 bases, and the junction held 8 bases outside the gene matches. The CDR3 loop is CALWEPLIELGKKIKVF. The DNA for the CDR3 is TGTGCCTTGTGGGAGCCTCTCATAGAGTTGGGCAAAAAAATCAAGGTATTT.

In regard to this clone: The protein recorded in TCRdb matches a much larger clone and deviates from this DNA's translation at residue 13, suggesting a read error; the protein here is obtained by translating the DNA. The rearrangement uses TRGV9 and TRGJ1 or TRGJ2. No J gene was available from TCRdb, and it was assigned here by a germline match of the DNA. CDR1 is GITISATS, CDR2 ISYDGTV, per germline (reference sequence). The CDR3 has 17 amino acids. The DNA for the CDR3 is TGTGCCTTGTGGGAGGTGCATTACCCGATATATTATGATAAGAAACTCTTT. Translating gives CALWEVHYPIYYDKKLF.

This clone qualifies as medium-sized. CDR3 coding DNA: TGTGCCTTGTGGGAGGTGAAGGATTATTATAAGAAACTCTTT. It translates to CALWEVKDYYKKLF. The V call is TRGV9, the J call TRGJ1 or TRGJ2. Germline V gene sequence: CDR1 GITISATS, CDR2 ISYDGTV (reference sequence). The V gene end was trimmed by 0 bases and the J gene end by 2 bases; junction bases not matched to a gene: 4. This CDR3 contains 14 residues.

At least ten counts were recorded for this clone. Translating this DNA gives a protein that differs at residue 11 from the TCRdb one, which belongs to a much larger clone; a read error is likely, and the protein shown is this translation. The chain uses TRGV9 and TRGJ1 or TRGJ2. TCRdb gives no J gene; it was assigned here by matching the DNA to germline. The germline V gene encodes CDR1 GITISATS and CDR2 ISYDGTV (reference sequence). The CDR3 covers 15 residues. Trimming took 0 bases from V and 8 from J; bases not matched to a gene: 13. For the CDR3, the DNA is TGTGCCTTGTGGGAGGTGCTGCCCTGGAGTAATAAGAAACTCTTT. Its protein is CALWEVLPWSNKKLF.

This clone has at least ten counts. The mismatch at residue 3 between this DNA's translation and the TCRdb protein of a much larger clone likely reflects a read error; the protein shown is translated from the DNA. The genes are TRGV9 and TRGJ1 or TRGJ2. Germline loops: CDR1 GITISATS, CDR2 ISYDGTV (reference sequence). The CDR3 has 13 residues. The CDR3 protein is CASWEVRRYKKLF. In DNA form, the CDR3 reads TGTGCCTCGTGGGAGGTGCGTCGATATAAGAAACTCTTT.

A word on this clone: The protein TCRdb gives is from a much larger clone and does not agree with this DNA's translation at residue 12, likely a read error; the protein shown here comes from the DNA. The V gene is listed as TRGV9; no J gene was called. This CDR3 contains 14 residues. The V gene's germline CDR1 is GITISATS and CDR2 ISYDGTV (reference sequence). The chain's CDR3 is CALWEVQPYYKELF. CDR3 nucleotide sequence: TGTGCCTTGTGGGAGGTGCAGCCGTATTATAAGGAACTCTTT.

The table lists this clone with many counts. This likely reflects a read error, since a far larger clone is one base away. The sample contains more than one DNA sequence encoding this CDR3. No J gene was called, and the V gene is TRGV3. Germline V gives CDR1 VTNTFY, CDR2 YDVSTARD (reference sequence). The CDR3 has 14 residues. The CDR3 reads CATWDSDWSYKKLF. DNA of the CDR3: TGTGCCACCTGGGACAGCGACTGGTCCTATAAGAAGCTCTTT.

This clone was observed many times. The rearrangement links TRGV8 to TRGJ1 or TRGJ2. TCRdb leaves out the J gene; it was filled in here by matching the DNA to germline. This CDR3 has 13 residues. Germline CDR1 VENAVY, CDR2 YDSYNSRV. Losses at the gene ends were 3 bases for V and 5 bases for J; bases not matched to a gene: 7. This CDR3 is CATWDFQDYKKLF. The CDR3 DNA sequence: TGTGCCACCTGGGATTTTCAGGATTATAAGAAACTCTTT.